The clone carrying this T cell receptor (beta chain) was counted ten times or more. Its antigen is currently unknown. The entry originates in a study of T cells in Graves' hyperthyroidism and ophthalmopathy. Study results and limitations: Ophthalmopathy was separated from stable hyperthyroidism by a 13 V-J model.

RNA transcripts yielded amplified TCR beta CDR3 regions. During a first-round RT-PCR of the TCR CDR3, the HTBI primer set was used. TCRdb reprocessed the multiplex PCR reads with MiXCR, giving one entry per CDR3 protein. The sample has around 500,000 distinct CDR3 sequences; 14% are singletons. CDR1 and CDR2 (germline): LGHDT, YNNKEL (reference sequence). V shed 4 bases and J shed 0 bases, with 7 bases lying between them. CDR3 length: 15 residues. The sequencing input was blood. The V and J genes are TRBV3-1 and TRBJ2-6; D is ambiguous. This clonotype was sampled from a woman in her thirties or forties with Graves' hyperthyroidism. CDR3 region: CASSPGHSGANVLTF. The CDR3 DNA sequence: TGTGCCAGCAGCCCAGGCCACTCTGGGGCCAACGTCCTGACTTTC.